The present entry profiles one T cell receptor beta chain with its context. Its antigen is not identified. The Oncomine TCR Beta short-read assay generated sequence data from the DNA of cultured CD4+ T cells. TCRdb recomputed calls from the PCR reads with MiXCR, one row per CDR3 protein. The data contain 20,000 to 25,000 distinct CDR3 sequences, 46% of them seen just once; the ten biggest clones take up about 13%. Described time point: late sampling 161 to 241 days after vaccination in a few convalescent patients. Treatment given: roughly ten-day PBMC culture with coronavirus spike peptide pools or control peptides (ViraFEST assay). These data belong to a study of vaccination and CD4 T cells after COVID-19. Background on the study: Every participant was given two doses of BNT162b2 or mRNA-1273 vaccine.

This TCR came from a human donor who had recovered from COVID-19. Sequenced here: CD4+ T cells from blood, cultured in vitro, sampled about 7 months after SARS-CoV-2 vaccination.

The CDR3 DNA reads as TGTGCCAGCAGTTATTCGCGACAGGGCACCGGGGAGCTGTTTTTT. Encoded protein: CASSYSRQGTGELFF. The chain recombines TRBV6-5 with TRBJ2-2, with 7 bases that match TRBD1. V gave up 3 bases and J gave up 4 bases; unmatched junction bases: 5. Germline V lookup: CDR1 MNHEY, CDR2 SVGAGI. This CDR3 comprises 15 residues.